The following is a T cell receptor beta chain sequence with its context. What it binds is unknown. One end of the junction does not line up with germline, which may come from a read error. This specimen comes from a study of post-analysis software for immune sequencing data. Across the study: There were relapsing-remitting, secondary progressive and progressive-relapsing multiple sclerosis among the disease courses included. Study-level results: When patients were compared with controls, roughly five TRBV segments were more frequent, TRBV5-6, TRBV5-1 and TRBV20-1 among them. Multiple sclerosis patients had significantly lower normalized Chao1 diversity than controls. Co-batched samples clustered tightly together by F measure.

This CDR3 region has 11 residues. Unique molecular identifiers had been added to the TCR beta cDNA libraries. MiXCR was run by TCRdb on the PCR reads, yielding one entry per CDR3 protein. Of hundreds of thousands of distinct CDR3 sequences in the sample, 25% to 30% are singletons; the top ten hold around 0.55%. The sequenced sample was blood. This chain connects TRBV12-3 or TRBV12-4 to TRBJ2-1; D is undetermined. The TCR originated in a girl aged 10 to 17 with multiple sclerosis. The CDR3 DNA is TGTGTCAGCAGTTTGGTCGATGAGCAGTTCTTC. It codes for CVSSLVDEQFF.